This T cell receptor (beta chain) was captured in a study of blood T cell repertoires in COVID-19. Participants came from about two dozen US areas, aged about 18 to 95 years. Donors were grouped by their self-reported clinical history. Those designated as exposed participants met a COVID-19 case within 2 weeks before study entry. Germline assignment: CDR1 KGHDR and CDR2 SFDVKD. Trimming left V 3 bases short and J 0 bases short, with 23 bases between. This CDR3 contains 20 residues. This table comes from immunoSEQ multiplex PCR, and its TCRdb copy is limited to in-frame clones, with some not included. The sample holds around 250,000 clones, 82% seen once.

This TCR was sampled from a man aged 35-49 years who had been exposed to COVID-19. The sequencing input was PBMCs or T cells enriched from blood (not recorded which). The rearrangement links TRBV24-1 to TRBJ1-5, with a weak D call TRBD1 (5 bases). The CDR3 nucleotides are TGTGCCACCAGTGATCGACGGGGGGACCTAACCTTCTATAGCAATCAGCCCCAGCATTTT. Encoded protein: CATSDRRGDLTFYSNQPQHF.